A selection of T cell receptor beta chains follows, all from one sample in a study of T cells in Graves' hyperthyroidism and ophthalmopathy. A single record per CDR3 protein comes from TCRdb applying MiXCR to the multiplex PCR reads. Of 650,000 to 750,000 distinct CDR3 sequences detected, 12% to 15% appear once; the ten largest clones hold 10%. The sample comprised blood. Receptors originate from a woman aged 18-29 years with Graves' hyperthyroidism. The CDR3 runs from the conserved cysteine through the conserved F or W. D genes are given only for firm matches.

j_call d_call v_call cdr3_aa
TRBJ2-1 . TRBV7-8 CASREGPTYNEQFF
TRBJ2-1 . TRBV29-1 CSVGIRTARSYNEQFF
TRBJ2-5 . TRBV7-9 CASSLRQGSGETQYF
TRBJ2-2 TRBD2 TRBV15 CATSRREDRTGELFF
TRBJ2-5 TRBD2 TRBV18 CASSTIVSGSGETQYF
TRBJ2-3 . TRBV6-1 CASVGGGVSTDTQYF
TRBJ2-7 TRBD2 TRBV4-1 CASSQVITGGSPEQYF
TRBJ1-2 . TRBV11-2 CASSGASYYGYTF
TRBJ2-7 . TRBV6-1 CASSDRGGATYEQYF
TRBJ2-1 TRBD2 TRBV20-1 CSTGRLAGDEQFF
TRBJ1-1 . TRBV6-5 CASSYGVRADTEAFF
TRBJ1-5 . TRBV6-2/TRBV6-3 CASSYSSQGYQPQHF
TRBJ2-1 TRBD2 TRBV27 CASSVLPGLAGVREQFF
TRBJ2-3 TRBD1 TRBV6-6 CASSYTLWTGAGDTQYF
TRBJ2-1 . TRBV24-1 CATSDPLGVHEQFF
TRBJ1-4 . TRBV4-1 CASSPPGRQKLFF
TRBJ2-5 . TRBV4-1 CASSPGGSGAIQETQYF
TRBJ2-7 TRBD1 TRBV6-5 CASSFNRDRRGEQYF
TRBJ1-2 . TRBV5-1 CASSLDSPYGYTF
TRBJ2-2 . TRBV24-1 CATSVGWWTDTGELFF
TRBJ2-1 TRBD2 TRBV7-9 CASRGSGSSYNEQFF
TRBJ2-2 . TRBV10-3 CAISAGVTGELFF
TRBJ1-5 . TRBV3-1 CASSQDRFMDQPQHF
TRBJ2-3 . TRBV30 CAWSVGLDTTDTQYF
TRBJ2-2 TRBD2 TRBV28 CASSLGLAGPGELFF
TRBJ2-3 . TRBV6-6 CASSYAQGPPMDTQYF
TRBJ2-7 TRBD1 TRBV5-8 CASSFQGQGLHEQYF
TRBJ2-7 TRBD2 TRBV2 CASRDNPGTSDEQYF
TRBJ2-3 TRBD1 TRBV6-2/TRBV6-3 CASSSWTGADTQYF
TRBJ1-3 . TRBV19 CASSDGRGGNTIYF
TRBJ2-1 TRBD2 TRBV19 CATKLAGSSPGNEQFF
TRBJ2-2 . TRBV6-1 CASSYENTGELFF
TRBJ1-1 . TRBV12-3/TRBV12-4 CASTALPGNRGTEAFF
TRBJ1-1 TRBD1 TRBV29-1 CSVCRGLMNTEAFF